This T cell receptor beta chain is from a study of shared clonotypes between healthy human individuals. Overall study results and limits: The study generally estimated greater richness for naive than memory subsets.

This CDR3 is built from 16 residues. CDR1 and CDR2 (germline): KGHSH, LQKENI. V was pared by 0 bases and J by 2 bases, with 14 bases between. Here immunoSEQ multiplex PCR was the method, and the copy in TCRdb shows in-frame clones only, minus some. The data show about 2,500,000 clones, 85% to 95% seen once. With respect to this clone: Antigen unknown.

The rearrangement links TRBV18 to TRBJ2-7; D not certain. Specimen: naive CD4+ T cells sorted from blood. Described subset: CD45RA+ positively selected. The origin of this receptor is a man between 18 and 29 years old in good health. The CDR3 loop reads CASSPPSAQRTYEQYF. Here the CDR3 DNA reads TGTGCCAGCTCACCACCGTCCGCTCAACGAACCTACGAGCAGTACTTC. The full variable domain, in which reference TRBV18 and TRBJ2-7 provide the parts outside the CDR3, is NAGVMQNPRHLVRRRGQEARLRCSPMKGHSHVYWYRQLPEEGLKFMVYLQKENIIDESGMPKERFSAEFPKEGPSILRIQQVVRGDSAAYFCASSPPSAQRTYEQYFGPGTRLTVT.